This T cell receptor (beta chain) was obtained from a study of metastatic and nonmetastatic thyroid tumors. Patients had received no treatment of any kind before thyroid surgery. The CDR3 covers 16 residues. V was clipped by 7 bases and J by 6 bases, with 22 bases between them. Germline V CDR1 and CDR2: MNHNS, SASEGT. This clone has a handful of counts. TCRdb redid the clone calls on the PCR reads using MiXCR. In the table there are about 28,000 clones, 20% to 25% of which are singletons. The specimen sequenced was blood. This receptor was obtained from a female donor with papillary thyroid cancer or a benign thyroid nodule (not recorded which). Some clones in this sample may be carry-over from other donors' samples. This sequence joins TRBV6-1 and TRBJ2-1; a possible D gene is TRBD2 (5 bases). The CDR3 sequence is CASIAGPRGGFNEQFF. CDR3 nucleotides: TGTGCCAGCATCGCAGGCCCACGGGGTGGGTTCAATGAGCAGTTCTTC.